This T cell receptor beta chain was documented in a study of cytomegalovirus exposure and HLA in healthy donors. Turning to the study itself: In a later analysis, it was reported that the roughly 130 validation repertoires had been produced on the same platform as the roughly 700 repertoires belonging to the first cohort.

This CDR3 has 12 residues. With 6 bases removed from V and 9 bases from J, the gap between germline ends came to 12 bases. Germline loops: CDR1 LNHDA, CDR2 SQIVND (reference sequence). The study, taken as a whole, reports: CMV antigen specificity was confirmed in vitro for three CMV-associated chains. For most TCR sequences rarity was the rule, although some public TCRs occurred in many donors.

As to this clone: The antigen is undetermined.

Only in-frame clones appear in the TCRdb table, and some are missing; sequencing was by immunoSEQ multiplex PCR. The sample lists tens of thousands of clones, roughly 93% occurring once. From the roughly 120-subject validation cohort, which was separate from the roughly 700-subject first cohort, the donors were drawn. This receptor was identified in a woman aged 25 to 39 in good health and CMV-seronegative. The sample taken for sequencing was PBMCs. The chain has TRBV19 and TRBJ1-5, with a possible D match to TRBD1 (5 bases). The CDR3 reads CASRRSQGPQHF. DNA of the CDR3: TGTGCCAGTAGGCGGTCCCAGGGGCCCCAGCATTTT.